This entry lists 10 T cell receptor beta chains sequenced from one sample in a study of blood T cell repertoires in COVID-19. Sequencing used immunoSEQ multiplex PCR; TCRdb keeps in-frame clones, though not all of them. The sample holds some 200,000 clones, roughly 88% seen once. What was sequenced was peripheral blood. The source of these receptors is a woman in her thirties or forties who had recovered from COVID-19.

The rearrangement joins TRBV4-3 to TRBJ1-2; a weak D match, TRBD1 (6 bases). This CDR3 region has 15 residues. Germline V gene data show CDR1 as LGHNA and CDR2 as YSLEER. V shed 0 bases and J shed 3 bases, with 11 bases lying between them. Here the CDR3 reads CASSQDSAGDYGYTF. The CDR3 DNA reads TGCGCCAGCAGCCAAGATTCGGCAGGGGACTATGGCTACACCTTC.

The chain is built from TRBV28 and TRBJ2-7; 9 bases are shared with TRBD1. V gave up 6 bases and J gave up 6 bases; unmatched junction bases: 12. This CDR3 is built from 15 residues. Germline V gene lookup returns CDR1 MDHEN and CDR2 SYDVKM. This CDR3 reads CASRTHSGQGSEQYF. DNA of the CDR3: TGTGCCAGCAGAACTCACTCGGGACAGGGCTCCGAGCAGTACTTC.

This chain joins TRBV23-1 and TRBJ2-5; 9 nucleotides align to TRBD2. TRBV23-1 is reported as an ORF; its role is uncertain. V lost 0 bases to trimming and J lost 1 base; unmatched junction nucleotides: 6. The CDR3 has 17 residues. CDR3 residues: CASSQSLSGGIQETQYF. DNA for the CDR3: TGCGCCAGCAGTCAATCCCTCAGCGGGGGGATCCAAGAGACCCAGTACTTC.

This chain connects TRBV4-3 to TRBJ2-3, with D perhaps matching TRBD2 (6 bases). Germline V gives CDR1 LGHNA, CDR2 YSLEER. V shed 0 bases and J shed 7 bases, with 17 bases lying between them. This CDR3 has 16 residues. In nucleotides, the CDR3 is TGCGCCAGCAGCCAAGAGGGACTTGGGGTAGCGCATACGCAGTATTTT. The encoded protein is CASSQEGLGVAHTQYF.

The chain is built from TRBV6-1 and TRBJ2-7; D perhaps matches TRBD2 (6 bases). The CDR3 runs 13 residues. V was shortened by 0 bases and J by 4 bases, with 7 bases between the two germline ends. CDR1 is MNHNS, CDR2 SASEGT, per germline. The CDR3 nucleotides are TGTGCCAGCAGTGAAGCGCGGGGTTACGAGCAGTACTTC. Its translation: CASSEARGYEQYF.

The V gene is TRBV4-3, the J gene TRBJ1-1, with a tentative D call TRBD1 (5 bases). The CDR3 is 14 amino acids. In germline, CDR1 is LGHNA, CDR2 YSLEER. V was shortened by 4 bases and J by 4 bases, with 13 bases between the two germline ends. CDR3: CASSRGGGGTEAFF. CDR3 nucleotide sequence: TGCGCCAGCAGCCGCGGTGGGGGAGGCACTGAAGCTTTCTTT.

In this sample, this clone turned up once. The rearrangement uses TRBV19 and TRBJ1-5, with TRBD1 matching over 8 bases. This CDR3 region has 16 residues. Germline CDR1 and CDR2: LNHDA and SQIVND (reference sequence). V lost 3 bases and J lost 2; bases outside the gene matches: 6. CDR3: CASSISGGWGNQPQHF. The CDR3 nucleotides are TGTGCCAGTAGTATTTCAGGGGGCTGGGGCAATCAGCCCCAGCATTTT.

The chain joins TRBV20-1 to TRBJ1-1, with D unresolved. Trimming shortened V by 2 bases and J by 2 bases, and 3 bases separated the two germline ends. Germline-derived CDR1 and CDR2 are DFQATT and SNEGSKA (reference sequence). There are 11 residues in the CDR3. CDR3 amino acids: CSARPNTEAFF. CDR3 nucleotide sequence: TGCAGTGCTAGACCAAACACTGAAGCTTTCTTT.

The chain employs TRBV2 and TRBJ1-6, with 7 bases lining up with TRBD1. Germline V lookup: CDR1 SNHLY, CDR2 FYNNEI. CDR3 length equals 14 residues. V shed 1 base and J 8 bases; nucleotides not matched to a gene: 2. The chain's CDR3 is CASSEDRGYSPLHF. As DNA, the CDR3 is TGTGCCAGCAGTGAAGACAGGGGCTATTCACCCCTCCACTTT.

The V gene is TRBV6-6, the J gene TRBJ2-7; TRBD2 is a possible D gene (5 bases). V gave up 2 bases and J gave up 3 bases, with 8 bases separating them. Germline V CDR1 and CDR2: MNHNY, SVGAGI (reference sequence). There are 13 residues in the CDR3. The CDR3 reads CASSYPGSYEQYF. Written as DNA, the CDR3 is TGTGCCAGCAGTTACCCGGGAAGCTACGAGCAGTACTTC.